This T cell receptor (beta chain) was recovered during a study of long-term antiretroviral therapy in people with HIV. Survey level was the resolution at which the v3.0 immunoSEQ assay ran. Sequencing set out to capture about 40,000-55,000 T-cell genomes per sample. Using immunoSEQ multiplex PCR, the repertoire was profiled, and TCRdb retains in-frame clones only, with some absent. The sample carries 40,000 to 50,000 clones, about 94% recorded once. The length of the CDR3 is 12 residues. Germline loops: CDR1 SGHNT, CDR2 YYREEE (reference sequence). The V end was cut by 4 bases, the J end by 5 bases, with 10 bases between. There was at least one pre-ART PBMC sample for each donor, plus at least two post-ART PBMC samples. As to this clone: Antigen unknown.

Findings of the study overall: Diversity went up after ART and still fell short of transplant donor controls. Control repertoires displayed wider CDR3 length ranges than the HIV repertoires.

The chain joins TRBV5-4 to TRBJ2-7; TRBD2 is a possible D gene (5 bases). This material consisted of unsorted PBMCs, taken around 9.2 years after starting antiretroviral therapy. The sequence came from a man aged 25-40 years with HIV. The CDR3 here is CASSPAGNEQYF. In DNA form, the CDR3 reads TGTGCCAGCAGCCCAGCCGGGAACGAGCAGTACTTC. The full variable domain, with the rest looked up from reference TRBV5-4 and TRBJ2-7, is ETGVTQSPTHLIKTRGQQVTLRCSSQSGHNTVSWYQQALGQGPQFIFQYYREEENGRGNFPPRFSGLQFPNYSSELNVNALELDDSALYLCASSPAGNEQYFGPGTRLTVT.